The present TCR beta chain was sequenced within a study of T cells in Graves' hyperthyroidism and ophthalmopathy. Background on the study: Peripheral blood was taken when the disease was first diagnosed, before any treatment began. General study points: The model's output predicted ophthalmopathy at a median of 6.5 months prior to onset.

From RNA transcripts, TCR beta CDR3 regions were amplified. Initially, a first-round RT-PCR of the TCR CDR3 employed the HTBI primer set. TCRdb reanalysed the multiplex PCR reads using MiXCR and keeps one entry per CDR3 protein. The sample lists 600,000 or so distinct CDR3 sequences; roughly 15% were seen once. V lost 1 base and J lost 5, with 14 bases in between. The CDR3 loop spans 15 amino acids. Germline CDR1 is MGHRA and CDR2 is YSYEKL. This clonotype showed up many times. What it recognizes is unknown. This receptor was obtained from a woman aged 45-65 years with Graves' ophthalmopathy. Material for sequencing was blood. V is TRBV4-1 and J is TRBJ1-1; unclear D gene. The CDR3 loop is CASSQVRVGVTEAFF. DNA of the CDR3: TGCGCCAGCAGCCAAGTTAGGGTTGGAGTGACTGAAGCTTTCTTT.